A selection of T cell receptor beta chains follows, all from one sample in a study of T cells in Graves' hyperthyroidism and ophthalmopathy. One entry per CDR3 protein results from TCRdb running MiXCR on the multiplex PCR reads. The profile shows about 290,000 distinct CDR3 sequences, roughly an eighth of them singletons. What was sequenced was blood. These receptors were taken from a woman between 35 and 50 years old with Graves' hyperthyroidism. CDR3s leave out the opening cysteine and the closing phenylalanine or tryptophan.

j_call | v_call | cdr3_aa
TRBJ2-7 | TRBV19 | ASSIKSAAREQY
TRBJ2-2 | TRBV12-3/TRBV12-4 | ASSLAALGSDTGELF
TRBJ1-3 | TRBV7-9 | ASSSGTGASGNTIY
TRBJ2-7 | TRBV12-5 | ASGLLVGVASYLYEQY
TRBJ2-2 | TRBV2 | ASSASFGGGELF
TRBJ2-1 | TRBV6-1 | ASSDRMEQF
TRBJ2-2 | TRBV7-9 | ASSLVGTGGELF
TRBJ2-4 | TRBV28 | ASSLARLKNIQY
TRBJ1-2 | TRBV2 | ASSRQGADGYT
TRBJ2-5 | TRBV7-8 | ASSSRGETQY
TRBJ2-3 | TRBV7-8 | ASSLTSGRTDTQY
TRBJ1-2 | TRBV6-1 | ASRRSLTGDYGYT
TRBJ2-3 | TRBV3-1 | ASSHSTSGSRGDTQY
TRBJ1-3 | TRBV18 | ASSPLTSSGNTIY
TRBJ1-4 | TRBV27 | ARRRGKTNEKLF
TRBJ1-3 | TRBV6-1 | ASSGDRGNTIY
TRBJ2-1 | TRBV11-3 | ASSFDRGSHNEQF
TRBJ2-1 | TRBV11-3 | ASSLAQTGTF
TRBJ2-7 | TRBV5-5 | ASSLNGADTYEQY
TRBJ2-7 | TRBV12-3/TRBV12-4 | ASSFPAGGLYEQY
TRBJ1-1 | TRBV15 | ATSKLDRETEAF
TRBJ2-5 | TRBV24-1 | ATSDPPGAGETQY
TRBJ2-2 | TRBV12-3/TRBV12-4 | ASTRDRETGELF
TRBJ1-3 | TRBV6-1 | ASSEWGRTGNTIY
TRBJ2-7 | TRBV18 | ASSTTSGSNEQY
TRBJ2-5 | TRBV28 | ASSLLGKTQY
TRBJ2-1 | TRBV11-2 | ASSSLLAVLRREQF
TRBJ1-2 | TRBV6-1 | ASRRDYGYT
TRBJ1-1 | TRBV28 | ASSRDTFLNTEAF
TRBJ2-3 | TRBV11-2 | ASSVGLAGHTDTQY
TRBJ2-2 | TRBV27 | ASSLNGGRALSGGELF
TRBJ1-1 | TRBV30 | AWQGARRAEAF
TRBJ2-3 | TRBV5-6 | ASSTPGQSTDTQY
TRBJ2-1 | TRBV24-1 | ATSDLKAKGYNEQF
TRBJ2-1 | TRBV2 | ASGTEYNEQF
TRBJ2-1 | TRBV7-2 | ASSPTGLANEQF
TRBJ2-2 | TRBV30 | AWSGDYTGELF
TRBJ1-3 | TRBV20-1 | SAEDRQSSGNTIY
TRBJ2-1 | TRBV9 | ASSPKIDPNEQF
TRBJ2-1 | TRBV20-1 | SAVRLTSGNNEQF
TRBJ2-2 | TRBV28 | ASSLRAGELF
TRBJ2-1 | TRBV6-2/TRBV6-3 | ASRQRLAGGLYNEQF
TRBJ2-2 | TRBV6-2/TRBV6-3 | ASSYSMTEGLYTGELF
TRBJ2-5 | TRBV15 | ATSLDWGQETQY
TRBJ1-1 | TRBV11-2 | ASSWSGGSGTEAF
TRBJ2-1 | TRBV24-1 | ATSDSRLSSYNEQF
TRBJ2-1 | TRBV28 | ASSRGSSGVTNEQF
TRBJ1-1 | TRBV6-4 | ASSPDRVATEAF
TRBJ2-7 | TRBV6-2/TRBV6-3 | ASSWGLAVRSSYEQY
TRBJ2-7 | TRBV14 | ASSQPSQVQY
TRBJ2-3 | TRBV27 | ASSPKVPSGSADTQY
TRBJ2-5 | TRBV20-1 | SARDQATLDETQY
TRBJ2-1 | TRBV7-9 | ASSPGQDLYNEQF
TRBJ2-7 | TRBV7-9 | ASSLAGRSREQY
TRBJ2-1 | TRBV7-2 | ASSLGTSGNNEQF
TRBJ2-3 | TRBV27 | ASSLRSTAGEDTDTQY